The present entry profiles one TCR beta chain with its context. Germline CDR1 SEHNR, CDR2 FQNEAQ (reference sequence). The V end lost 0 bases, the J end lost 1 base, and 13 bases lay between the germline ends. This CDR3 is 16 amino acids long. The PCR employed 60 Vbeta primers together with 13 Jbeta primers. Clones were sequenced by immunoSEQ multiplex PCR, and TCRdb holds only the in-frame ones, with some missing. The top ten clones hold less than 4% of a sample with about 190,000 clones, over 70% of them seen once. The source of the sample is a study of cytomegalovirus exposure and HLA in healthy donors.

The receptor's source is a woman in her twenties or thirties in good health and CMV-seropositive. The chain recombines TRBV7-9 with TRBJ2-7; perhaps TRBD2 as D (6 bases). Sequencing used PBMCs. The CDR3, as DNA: TGTGCCAGCAGCTTAGCGCAGTCTAGCGCGTCCTACGAGCAGTACTTC. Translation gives CASSLAQSSASYEQYF.